This record covers a single T cell receptor (beta chain). In the authors' methods: Using reference gene primer amplification, nucleated cell counts were estimated. Here immunoSEQ multiplex PCR was the method, and the copy in TCRdb shows in-frame clones only, minus some. From that table come the V and J calls and clone size; the DNA was used to work out D and trimming. Altogether about 370,000 clones are present, around 90% being singletons, with the ten largest covering about 3%. A Seattle source enrolled patients during active infection and followed them longitudinally. This entry belongs to a study of blood T cell repertoires in COVID-19. Looking at the study overall: Whether acute or convalescent, the COVID-19 samples came from the United States, Italy and Spain.

The TCR comes from a woman between 25 and 40 years old with COVID-19, enrolled during active disease. Material for sequencing was peripheral blood.

The CDR3 here is CASSRGPRASSGANVLTF. For the CDR3, the DNA is TGCGCCAGCAGCCGGGGGCCAAGGGCTAGCTCTGGGGCCAACGTCCTGACTTTC. The rearrangement links TRBV4-3 to TRBJ2-6, with a weak D call TRBD1 (6 bases). V was shortened by 4 bases and J by 0 bases, with 16 bases between the two germline ends. The length of the CDR3 is 18 residues. Germline CDR1 reads LGHNA; CDR2 reads YSLEER.